This T cell receptor (beta chain) was documented in a study of regulatory T cells in long-lasting Graves disease. Construction of TCR beta libraries relied on iRepertoire HTBI primers and on Arm-PCR targeting CDR3 regions. TCRdb re-called the multiplex PCR reads through MiXCR, storing one row per CDR3 protein. The sample yields around 340,000 distinct CDR3 sequences, about 20% seen once. The time point was: persistent/refractory GD, antithyroid drugs over 5 years with positive TRAb. There was RNA extracted from PBMCs, and the TCR library was made from it. This clonotype was seen a few times. Between the trimmed V and J ends, which lost 6 bases and 4 bases, there was a span of 6 bases. Germline CDR1 is MNHNS and CDR2 is SASEGT. The CDR3 runs to 11 residues.

The sample was peripheral blood mononuclear cells (PBMCs), taken when the disease was refractory, from a patient treated with antithyroid drugs. This TCR came from a female donor with Graves disease. The chain is built from TRBV6-1 and TRBJ1-1; D unresolved. CDR3: CASREGTEAFF. In DNA form, the CDR3 reads TGTGCCAGCAGGGAGGGCACTGAAGCTTTCTTT.